The rows below give T cell receptor beta chains drawn from one sample of a study of blood T cell repertoires in COVID-19. The data were produced by immunoSEQ multiplex PCR, yet TCRdb's version contains in-frame clones alone and is incomplete. This sample has approximately 230,000 clones; around 89% occur once, and the top ten carry around 6.6%. Input material: peripheral blood. The receptors stem from a woman in her thirties with COVID-19, enrolled during active disease. Each CDR3 is given with its conserved first and last residue. Each record gives: V gene, D gene, J gene, clone size, CDR3 DNA, CDR3 protein. D genes are given only for firm matches. For some rows the clone size is stated as once, few or many, or as a class when expanded; others skip it.

>TRBV12-5|.|TRBJ2-3|.
TGTGCTAGTGGTTTGTCCCGTACAGGGACCCCCACAGATACGCAGTATTTT
CASGLSRTGTPTDTQYF
>TRBV15|.|TRBJ2-5|.
TGTGCCACCAGCAGAGATCGAGGCAGATCATACCAAGAGACCCAGTACTTC
CATSRDRGRSYQETQYF
>TRBV28|TRBD1|TRBJ1-2|few
TGTGCCAGCAGGCGGACAGGGGAGTATGGCTACACCTTC
CASRRTGEYGYTF
>TRBV6-5|TRBD2|TRBJ2-1|.
TGTGCCAGCGGGGTAGCGGGAGATGTTGGTGAGCAGTTCTTC
CASGVAGDVGEQFF
>TRBV11-2|TRBD2|TRBJ2-3|.
TGTGCCAGCAGCTTAGATCGTAGCGGGGGAACAGATACGCAGTATTTT
CASSLDRSGGTDTQYF
>TRBV28|.|TRBJ2-7|.
TGTGCCAGCAGTATAGGACGGAGGGGCTACGAGCAGTACTTC
CASSIGRRGYEQYF
>TRBV10-1|.|TRBJ2-3|.
TGCGCCAGCAGTGACACTGGCACAGATACGCAGTATTTT
CASSDTGTDTQYF
>TRBV9|.|TRBJ2-3|.
TGTGCCAGCAGCACTTACAGTACAGATACGCAGTATTTT
CASSTYSTDTQYF
>TRBV6-5|TRBD1|TRBJ1-1|.
TGTGCCAGCAGGAACAGGGGAGGCACTGAAGCTTTCTTT
CASRNRGGTEAFF
>TRBV7-8|TRBD2|TRBJ2-1|.
TGTGCCAGCACCCTAGGGGTTAGCGGGGTACACAATGAGCAGTTCTTC
CASTLGVSGVHNEQFF
>TRBV7-9|TRBD2|TRBJ2-3|.
TGTGCCAGCAGCTTACTCAGCGGGGTGGCAGATACGCAGTATTTT
CASSLLSGVADTQYF
>TRBV27|.|TRBJ2-7|.
TGTGCCAGCAGTCCTACCCACCGGGGGATTCGCTCCTACGAGCAGTACTTC
CASSPTHRGIRSYEQYF
>TRBV4-3|TRBD1|TRBJ2-1|.
TGCGCCAGCAGCCCCGGGACAGGGCCCTACAATGAGCAGTTCTTC
CASSPGTGPYNEQFF
>TRBV4-3|.|TRBJ2-1|.
TGCGCCAGCAGCCAAGATATGGGCCCGTACAATGAGCAGTTCTTC
CASSQDMGPYNEQFF
>TRBV6-5|.|TRBJ2-5|.
TGTGCCAGCAGTTACGGCGGGTTCCAAGAGACCCAGTACTTC
CASSYGGFQETQYF
>TRBV28|.|TRBJ1-2|.
TGTGCCAGCAGTTTTCAGTTCGCCAGCTATGGCTACACCTTC
CASSFQFASYGYTF
>TRBV6-2/TRBV6-3|TRBD1|TRBJ1-5|.
TGTGCCAGCAGCCTTGACAGGGGCAATCAGCCCCAGCATTTT
CASSLDRGNQPQHF
>TRBV7-9|.|TRBJ2-1|once
TGTGCCAGCAGCCAAGGACAGACCTACAATGAGCAGTTCTTC
CASSQGQTYNEQFF
>TRBV19|TRBD2|TRBJ2-2|.
TGTGCCAGTAGTTGGGGGGGAGGGCCCCCGAACACCGGGGAGCTGTTTTTT
CASSWGGGPPNTGELFF
>TRBV7-8|.|TRBJ2-3|.
TGTGCCAGCAGCTTGGGTACAGGTTGGGGTGCAGATACGCAGTATTTT
CASSLGTGWGADTQYF
>TRBV7-9|TRBD2|TRBJ2-1|.
TGTGCCAGCAGCTTAAGAGGGGCTAGCGGCAATGAGCAGTTCTTC
CASSLRGASGNEQFF
>TRBV7-8|TRBD2|TRBJ2-2|few
TGTGCCAGCCCTACCACCCGGGGGGCGAACACCGGGGAGCTGTTTTTT
CASPTTRGANTGELFF
>TRBV21-1|.|TRBJ2-7|once
TGTGCCAGCAGCAAAGGGAAGTGGGGCATCTCCTACGAGCAGTACTTC
CASSKGKWGISYEQYF
>TRBV5-1|.|TRBJ1-4|.
TGCGCCAGCAGCCCGGCGGGCTCGGAAAAACTGTTTTTT
CASSPAGSEKLFF
>TRBV6-5|.|TRBJ1-1|.
TGTGCCAGCAGATCGCAGGGTAACACTGAAGCTTTCTTT
CASRSQGNTEAFF
>TRBV6-5|.|TRBJ1-2|.
TGTGCCAGCAGTTACTCGCGCGGACTCTATGGCTACACCTTC
CASSYSRGLYGYTF
>TRBV19|TRBD2|TRBJ2-1|.
TGTGCCAGTAGTATGGGATTAGCGGGGGGCAGCAATGAGCAGTTCTTC
CASSMGLAGGSNEQFF
>TRBV2|TRBD1|TRBJ1-5|.
TGTGCCAGCAGTATCGGGACAGGGGGTCAGCCCCAGCATTTT
CASSIGTGGQPQHF
>TRBV11-3|TRBD2|TRBJ2-1|.
TGTGCCAGCAGCTTAGACCTCATCCTGGGGGAGGGGAGGGATGAGCAGTTCTTC
CASSLDLILGEGRDEQFF
>TRBV19|TRBD1|TRBJ1-5|.
TGTGCCAGTCAACACAGGACAGGGGGGAATCAGCCCCAGCATTTT
CASQHRTGGNQPQHF
>TRBV28|.|TRBJ1-1|.
TGTGCCAGCAGTCCGTTAAACAGGGATCACACTGAAGCTTTCTTT
CASSPLNRDHTEAFF
>TRBV4-2|TRBD1|TRBJ2-3|.
TGTGCCAGCAGCCAGATCGTGACAGGGGAGAACACAGATACGCAGTATTTT
CASSQIVTGENTDTQYF
>TRBV20-1|.|TRBJ2-5|.
TGCAGTGCTGCTGGGGGGGAGACCCAGTACTTC
CSAAGGETQYF
>TRBV2|.|TRBJ2-3|.
TGTGCCAGCAGTGAACGGGGCACAGATACGCAGTATTTT
CASSERGTDTQYF
>TRBV7-9|.|TRBJ2-6|.
TGTGCCAGCACCCAGGGACTGGGTGGGGCCAACGTCCTGACTTTC
CASTQGLGGANVLTF
>TRBV10-2|.|TRBJ1-1|once
TGCGCCAGCAGTGAGCGGGGGGCCGACACTGAAGCTTTCTTT
CASSERGADTEAFF
>TRBV5-4|.|TRBJ1-6|.
TGTGCCAGCGGGCAGAGCTATAATTCACCCCTCCACTTT
CASGQSYNSPLHF
>TRBV4-3|.|TRBJ1-3|once
TGCGCCAGCAGCCAATTCCGGGTCTTCTCTGGAAACACCATATATTTT
CASSQFRVFSGNTIYF
>TRBV10-3|.|TRBJ2-2|.
TGTGCCATCGGGAGGGGGGACCAGGCCCCCGGGGAGCTGTTTTTT
CAIGRGDQAPGELFF
>TRBV2|TRBD2|TRBJ2-5|.
TGTGCCAGTTCTAGCGGGAGACGACAAGAGACCCAGTACTTC
CASSSGRRQETQYF
>TRBV24-1|TRBD2|TRBJ2-1|.
TGTGCCCCTAGCGGGACAGACTCCTACAATGAGCAGTTCTTC
CAPSGTDSYNEQFF
>TRBV3-1/TRBV3-2|.|TRBJ1-1|.
TGTGCCAGCAGCCAAGATATGAACACTGAAGCTTTCTTT
CASSQDMNTEAFF
>TRBV19|TRBD1|TRBJ1-2|.
TGTGCCAGTAGGAAGACAGGGGTGGATGGCTACACCTTC
CASRKTGVDGYTF
>TRBV5-8|.|TRBJ1-5|.
TGTGCCAGCAGCTTGAAGCGGGGCTACAAAGGCAGCAATCAGCCCCAGCATTTT
CASSLKRGYKGSNQPQHF
>TRBV9|.|TRBJ1-4|.
TGTGCCAGCAGCGTATCAGGCGGAGGGGATGAAAAACTGTTTTTT
CASSVSGGGDEKLFF
>TRBV9|.|TRBJ2-5|.
TGTGCCAGCAGCGTAGGGGCCAGCGGCCAAGAGACCCAGTACTTC
CASSVGASGQETQYF
>TRBV12-5|TRBD2|TRBJ2-2|.
TGTGCTAGTTCATTGGGGACTAGCGGGAGAAGGGGAGACACCGGGGAGCTGTTTTTT
CASSLGTSGRRGDTGELFF
>TRBV7-8|TRBD1|TRBJ2-5|many
TGTGCCAGCAGCTTCCTCGGGACAGGGAAGGGTGAGACCCAGTACTTC
CASSFLGTGKGETQYF
>TRBV10-3|.|TRBJ2-3|.
TGTGCCTCCGCGGGGACTCCAGATACGCAGTATTTT
CASAGTPDTQYF
>TRBV6-2/TRBV6-3|.|TRBJ1-1|.
TGTGCCAGCAGTTGGGCAGAAATGAACACTGAAGCTTTCTTT
CASSWAEMNTEAFF
>TRBV5-4|.|TRBJ1-4|.
TGTGCCAGCAGCCATGACAGGTCTCGACGAAAACTGTTTTTT
CASSHDRSRRKLFF